This passage covers 17 T cell receptor beta chains from one sample sequenced in a study of T cells in localized non-small cell lung cancer. This table comes from immunoSEQ multiplex PCR, and its TCRdb copy is limited to in-frame clones, with some not included. The sample contains tens of thousands of clones, 80% to 90% of which appear only once. Material: peripheral blood, obtained before any cancer treatment. Receptors were obtained from a man aged 35 to 69 with stage I lung adenocarcinoma.

J is TRBJ1-1 and V is TRBV5-1, with D possibly matching TRBD1 (6 bases). Germline V lookup: CDR1 SGHRS, CDR2 YFSETQ. This CDR3 spans 15 amino acids. V was cut by 3 bases and J by 5 bases, with 17 bases left in between. CDR3 sequence (DNA): TGCGCCAGCAGCTCCACTACAGGGTCTGGGACTGAAGCTTTCTTT. Protein: CASSSTTGSGTEAFF.

V and J are TRBV7-2 and TRBJ2-1, with TRBD2 matching over 12 bases. V shed 1 base, J shed 8 bases, and the junction held 3 bases outside the gene matches. The CDR3 is made up of 15 amino acids. CDR1 and CDR2 (germline): SGHTA, FQGNSA. The CDR3 DNA reads as TGTGCCAGCAGCTTAGGACTAGCGGGAGTCCATGAGCAGTTCTTC. Residues: CASSLGLAGVHEQFF.

The chain combines TRBV11-2 with TRBJ1-6; no reliable D call. CDR1 is SGHAT, CDR2 FQNNGV, per germline. The CDR3 consists of 14 residues. V lost 4 bases, J lost 3 bases, and 7 bases lay in between. Written as DNA, the CDR3 is TGTGCCAGCAGCTCCACCCTCTATAATTCACCCCTCCACTTT. It translates to CASSSTLYNSPLHF.

The chain recombines TRBV9 with TRBJ1-3; D call uncertain. Germline V gene sequence: CDR1 SGDLS, CDR2 YYNGEE. The CDR3 covers 15 residues. V was pared by 0 bases and J by 2 bases, with 9 bases between. Written as DNA, the CDR3 is TGTGCCAGCAGCGTAGACGGAGGGCCTGGAAACACCATATATTTT. Amino acids: CASSVDGGPGNTIYF.

This clone came up once. The genes are TRBV6-6 and TRBJ2-5; D gene uncertain. Germline loops: CDR1 MNHNY, CDR2 SVGAGI (reference sequence). The CDR3 extends over 13 amino acids. Trimming removed 6 bases from V and 5 bases from J, with 13 bases in between. DNA for the CDR3: TGTGCCAGCAGCCTATTTCTTAGTGAGACCCAGTACTTC. Protein: CASSLFLSETQYF.

The chain has TRBV10-1 and TRBJ2-1, with D perhaps matching TRBD2 (6 bases). Germline lookup yields CDR1 WNHNN and CDR2 SYGVQD (reference sequence). Trimming cost V 0 bases and J 9 bases, with 12 bases left between them. The CDR3 is 14 residues long. The CDR3 is CASSESFRGGEQFF. The DNA for the CDR3 is TGCGCCAGCAGTGAGTCGTTTAGGGGAGGTGAGCAGTTCTTC.

The chain carries TRBV7-9 and TRBJ2-1; no definite D call. In germline, CDR1 is SEHNR, CDR2 FQNEAQ (reference sequence). The CDR3 sequence is 14 residues long. V lost 5 bases and J lost 8, with 16 bases in between. CDR3 in DNA: TGTGCCAGCAGCATAGGCCTAGTGGCCGATGAGCAGTTCTTC. Translated: CASSIGLVADEQFF.

The chain couples TRBV11-2 to TRBJ2-5; D remains ambiguous. Germline V gives CDR1 SGHAT, CDR2 FQNNGV. This CDR3 contains 13 residues. Trimming left V 5 bases short and J 5 bases short, with 12 bases between. The CDR3 sequence: CASSKRVRETQYF. The CDR3 DNA follows: TGTGCCAGCAGCAAAAGGGTACGCGAGACCCAGTACTTC.

The genes are TRBV27 and TRBJ2-7, with 11 bases identical to TRBD2. The germline V gene has CDR1 MNHEY and CDR2 SMNVEV (reference sequence). Trimming removed 6 bases from V and 2 bases from J; junction bases left unmatched: 3. CDR3 length equals 14 residues. The CDR3 loop is CASSRLAGPYEQYF. The CDR3 DNA is TGTGCCAGCAGCCGACTAGCGGGACCCTACGAGCAGTACTTC.

The chain has TRBV19 and TRBJ2-5; tentative D call: TRBD2 (5 bases). The germline gives CDR1 LNHDA, CDR2 SQIVND (reference sequence). This CDR3 contains 15 residues. Trimming pared 2 bases from V and 5 bases from J, leaving 15 bases between. In DNA form, the CDR3 reads TGTGCCAGTAGTATAATGTGGGGAGTCGCCGAGACCCAGTACTTC. It codes for CASSIMWGVAETQYF.

This chain joins TRBV18 and TRBJ2-7; 7 nucleotides match TRBD1. The J segment lost 1 base and the V segment lost 3 bases, leaving 6 bases of the junction unmatched. The germline V gene encodes CDR1 KGHSH and CDR2 LQKENI. The CDR3 spans 15 residues. CDR3 nucleotide sequence: TGTGCCAGCTCACCGGACAGGTGGGGGTCCTACGAGCAGTACTTC. It specifies CASSPDRWGSYEQYF. The full variable domain, its missing parts supplied by reference TRBV18 and TRBJ2-7, is NAGVMQNPRHLVRRRGQEARLRCSPMKGHSHVYWYRQLPEEGLKFMVYLQKENIIDESGMPKERFSAEFPKEGPSILRIQQVVRGDSAAYFCASSPDRWGSYEQYFGPGTRLTVT.

V usage is TRBV18 and J usage is TRBJ2-7; D perhaps matches TRBD2 (5 bases). V shed 5 bases and J shed 2 bases, with 7 bases lying between them. CDR1 and CDR2 from the germline V gene are KGHSH and LQKENI. The CDR3 extends over 12 amino acids. DNA for the CDR3: TGTGCCAGCTCAAGGGAGCCCTACGAGCAGTACTTC. This gives the protein CASSREPYEQYF.

The chain links TRBV30 to TRBJ2-1; 10 bases are shared with TRBD1. The CDR3 length is 18 residues. Trimming took 5 bases from V and 7 from J; bases not matched to a gene: 20. Per germline, CDR1 GTSNPN and CDR2 SVGIG (reference sequence). Written as DNA, the CDR3 is TGTGCCTGGGACCGGGACAGGGGTGGCAGGGGACAAATGAATGAGCAGTTCTTC. The encoded protein is CAWDRDRGGRGQMNEQFF.

The rearrangement joins TRBV1 to TRBJ1-4; TRBD1 is the table's D call and was not checked against the DNA. TRBV1 is flagged as a pseudogene. This CDR3 region has 17 residues. Written as DNA, the CDR3 is TGCACCAGCAGCCAAGATTTAAGGGGGACAGGGGATGAAAAACTGTTTTTT. This translates into CTSSQDLRGTGDEKLFF.

The chain employs TRBV11-1 and TRBJ2-2; 9 nucleotides agree with TRBD2. The CDR3 runs 19 residues. V shed 3 bases and J 5 bases; nucleotides not matched to a gene: 16. CDR1 is SGHAT, CDR2 FQDESV, per germline (reference sequence). CDR3 protein: CASSFFKGLANLRTGELFF. CDR3 DNA sequence: TGTGCCAGCAGCTTCTTTAAGGGACTAGCTAATTTGAGGACCGGGGAGCTGTTTTTT.

The CDR3, as DNA: TGCAGCGTCGCGAGCCCAGGGGAAGGGGACGAGCAGTACTTC. Its protein is CSVASPGEGDEQYF. V is TRBV29-1 and J is TRBJ2-7, with D perhaps matching TRBD1 (6 bases). The CDR3 is 14 residues long. With 6 bases removed from V and 5 bases from J, the gap between germline ends came to 20 bases. Germline loops: CDR1 SQVTM, CDR2 ANQGSEA.

This clone was seen only once. The V call is TRBV19, the J call TRBJ1-2; weak D call: TRBD1 (5 bases). CDR1 is LNHDA and CDR2 is SQIVND in the germline V gene (reference sequence). There are 16 residues in the CDR3. The ends were cut back, 5 bases at V and 4 bases at J, with 20 bases in the middle. This CDR3 is CASSADLGRDVYGYTF. CDR3 nucleotide sequence: TGTGCCAGTAGTGCAGATTTGGGACGGGATGTCTATGGCTACACCTTC.